The clone carrying this TCR beta chain was observed once. Its antigen is undetermined. Time point reported: neoterminal ileum biopsy at postoperative endoscopy, about 6 months after surgery. The record originates from a study of T cell repertoires in ileal Crohn's disease. Points from the study as a whole: Endoscopy was done a median approximately 7.4 months after surgery.

The CDR3 covers 15 residues. The germline gives CDR1 KGHSH, CDR2 LQKENI. Trimming took 3 bases from V and 7 from J; bases not matched to a gene: 8. Assay used: immunoSEQ multiplex PCR; TCRdb lists only in-frame clones, some missing. The sample contains more than 60,000 clones, 70% to 90% of which appear only once. The clonotype was recovered from an adult with Crohn's disease. Sequenced input: ileal tissue. This rearrangement joins TRBV18 to TRBJ2-1; 8 positions agree with TRBD1. CDR3 DNA: TGTGCCAGCTCACCTCAACAGGGGGTGGGTAATGAGCAGTTCTTC. Amino acid sequence: CASSPQQGVGNEQFF.